These 25 T cell receptor beta chains were all obtained from the same sample, sequenced in a study of graft-versus-host responses after intestinal transplantation. Their antigen targets remain unknown. The data were produced by immunoSEQ multiplex PCR, yet TCRdb's version contains in-frame clones alone and is incomplete. Here the sample spans about 93,000 clones, about 93% being singletons. Here the sequenced sample was unstimulated CD8+ T cells sorted from spleen or lymph node cells, taken before intestinal transplant. These receptors all come from a human donor who received an intestinal transplant.

The chain combines TRBV21-1 with TRBJ2-7; the tabulated D call, TRBD2, remains unverified against the DNA. TRBV21-1 is a documented pseudogene. CDR3 length equals 16 residues. CDR3 bases: TGTGCCAGCAGCAAAGATTGGAGCGAAGTTACCTACGAGCAGTACTTC. This gives the protein CASSKDWSEVTYEQYF.

CDR3 sequence (DNA): TGTGCCAGCAGCTTGTCGGCAGGGGGTACTGGAAACACCATATATTTT. It yields the protein CASSLSAGGTGNTIYF. The rearrangement joins TRBV5-4 to TRBJ1-3; TRBD1 matches 7 bases. The germline V gene has CDR1 SGHNT and CDR2 YYREEE (reference sequence). V shed 1 base and J 2 bases; nucleotides not matched to a gene: 6. The CDR3 loop spans 16 amino acids.

The chain uses TRBV11-2 and TRBJ2-2, with 9 bases lining up with TRBD2. The trim removed 5 bases at V and 3 bases at J, leaving 4 bases unmatched. This CDR3 is built from 15 residues. The germline CDR1 and CDR2 sequences are SGHAT and FQNNGV. Here the CDR3 reads CASSDSGSYTGELFF. In DNA, the CDR3 is TGTGCCAGCAGCGATAGCGGGAGTTACACCGGGGAGCTGTTTTTT.

The chain joins TRBV7-2 to TRBJ2-7, with 8 bases matching TRBD2. The CDR3 sequence is 15 residues long. Germline trimming cut 4 bases from V and 2 bases from J; bases unmatched to any gene: 7. Germline-derived CDR1 and CDR2 are SGHTA and FQGNSA. The chain's CDR3 is CASSSTLSGTYEQYF. The CDR3 DNA sequence: TGTGCCAGCAGCTCGACCCTTAGCGGGACCTACGAGCAGTACTTC.

The chain uses TRBV30 and TRBJ2-7; 8 nucleotides match TRBD2. This CDR3 is 15 amino acids long. With V trimmed by 5 bases and J by 0 bases, 9 bases remained unmatched. Per germline, CDR1 GTSNPN and CDR2 SVGIG (reference sequence). CDR3 region: CAWAGHGTSSYEQYF. The CDR3 region has the DNA TGTGCCTGGGCTGGGCACGGGACTAGCTCCTACGAGCAGTACTTC.

The chain uses TRBV27 and TRBJ2-5; 7 bases agree with TRBD2. V trimming: 1 base; J trimming: 0 bases; junction bases outside the gene matches: 2. In germline, CDR1 is MNHEY, CDR2 SMNVEV (reference sequence). This CDR3 has 15 amino acids. The CDR3 reads CASSLLAGYQETQYF. Here the CDR3 DNA reads TGTGCCAGCAGTTTATTAGCGGGCTACCAAGAGACCCAGTACTTC.

This clone was counted only a few times. V gene TRBV4-1 combines with J gene TRBJ2-7; 7 bases match TRBD2. CDR3 length: 18 amino acids. V gave up 1 base and J gave up 2 bases; unmatched junction bases: 14. Per the germline V gene, CDR1 is MGHRA and CDR2 is YSYEKL. DNA for the CDR3: TGCGCCAGCAGCCAAGGATGGGCGGGAGTCTCTAAGACCTACGAGCAGTACTTC. This translates into CASSQGWAGVSKTYEQYF.

The rearrangement links TRBV6-6 to TRBJ1-1; D might be TRBD1 (5 bases). The germline CDR1 and CDR2 sequences are MNHNY and SVGAGI (reference sequence). V was shortened by 2 bases and J by 11 bases, with 15 bases between the two germline ends. The CDR3 totals 13 residues. The CDR3 reads CASSYPGGWGAFF. The CDR3 nucleotides read TGTGCCAGCAGTTACCCCGGGGGGTGGGGTGCTTTCTTT.

This rearrangement joins TRBV2 to TRBJ2-5, with 9 bases matching TRBD2. The trim removed 5 bases at V and 11 bases at J, leaving 6 bases unmatched. Per germline, CDR1 SNHLY and CDR2 FYNNEI. The CDR3 is made up of 12 amino acids. The CDR3 nucleotides read TGTGCCAGCAGTCCGACTAGCGGATCTCAGTACTTC. Translating gives CASSPTSGSQYF.

This sequence joins TRBV7-8 and TRBJ2-1; TRBD1 matches at 7 bases. J gave up 3 bases and V 5 bases, and 7 bases lay outside the gene matches. The CDR3 covers 15 residues. Germline V lookup: CDR1 SGHVS, CDR2 FQNEAQ. The CDR3 sequence: CASSTSGTDYNEQFF. The CDR3 DNA sequence: TGTGCCAGCAGCACATCCGGGACAGACTACAATGAGCAGTTCTTC.

This rearrangement joins TRBV28 to TRBJ2-1; 9 nucleotides line up with TRBD2. V dropped 5 bases and J dropped 8; count of bases not matched to a gene: 10. Germline V gene data show CDR1 as MDHEN and CDR2 as SYDVKM. The length of the CDR3 is 15 residues. CDR3 nucleotides: TGTGCCAGCAGTCACCCGGGACTAGCAAACCATGAGCAGTTCTTC. Amino acids: CASSHPGLANHEQFF.

The rearrangement joins TRBV7-2 to TRBJ2-5, with 7 nucleotides matching TRBD2. CDR3 length: 16 amino acids. Losses at the gene ends were 6 bases for V and 0 bases for J; bases not matched to a gene: 10. Germline V CDR1 and CDR2: SGHTA, FQGNSA. The DNA of the CDR3 is TGTGCCAGCAGTCTCTCGACTAGCATGTACCAAGAGACCCAGTACTTC. Translated: CASSLSTSMYQETQYF.

The CDR3, as DNA: TGTGCCAGCAGTTACGGACAGGGGGCGAACGAGCAGTACTTC. It yields the protein CASSYGQGANEQYF. V and J are TRBV6-5 and TRBJ2-7; 11 nucleotides agree with TRBD1. The CDR3 is 14 amino acids. Germline V gene lookup returns CDR1 MNHEY and CDR2 SVGAGI. J gave up 5 bases and V 2 bases, and 2 bases lay outside the gene matches.

This chain uses TRBV28 with TRBJ1-4; TRBD1 might be the D (5 bases). The CDR3 length is 15 residues. The V gene lost 3 bases and the J gene lost 2 bases, with 10 bases spanning the gap. Germline CDR1 reads MDHEN; CDR2 reads SYDVKM. CDR3 sequence: CASSFRGRTNEKLFF. The CDR3 bases are TGTGCCAGCAGTTTTCGGGGGAGGACTAATGAAAAACTGTTTTTT.

In DNA, the CDR3 is TGTGCCAGCAGTTTAATCGGGACTAGCGGAGCCTACGAGCAGTACTTC. Protein: CASSLIGTSGAYEQYF. J is TRBJ2-7 and V is TRBV27; 11 bases fit TRBD2. Germline V lookup: CDR1 MNHEY, CDR2 SMNVEV (reference sequence). The CDR3 has 16 residues. J gave up 2 bases and V 2 bases, and 5 bases lay outside the gene matches.

The rearrangement links TRBV19 to TRBJ1-5; 8 bases are shared with TRBD1. The length of the CDR3 is 14 residues. CDR1 LNHDA and CDR2 SQIVND come from the germline V gene (reference sequence). V dropped 7 bases and J dropped 2; count of bases not matched to a gene: 4. This chain's CDR3 is CASIQTGGNQPQHF. CDR3 in DNA: TGTGCCAGTATCCAGACAGGGGGCAATCAGCCCCAGCATTTT.

The chain employs TRBV7-9 and TRBJ1-1; the D gene is possibly TRBD1 (5 bases). This CDR3 has 12 residues. Per the germline V gene, CDR1 is SEHNR and CDR2 is FQNEAQ (reference sequence). With 5 bases removed from V and 3 bases from J, the gap between germline ends came to 7 bases. The CDR3 is CASSAGDTEAFF. In nucleotides, the CDR3 is TGTGCCAGCAGCGCGGGGGACACTGAAGCTTTCTTT.

This chain links TRBV5-1 with TRBJ2-5; D gene uncertain. V was trimmed by 5 bases and J by 3 bases, leaving 8 bases between them. Germline V CDR1 and CDR2: SGHRS, YFSETQ. The CDR3 covers 12 residues. The CDR3 protein is CASRGPKETQYF. Here the CDR3 DNA reads TGCGCCAGCAGGGGCCCAAAAGAGACCCAGTACTTC.

The rearrangement links TRBV7-6 to TRBJ2-5; 9 nucleotides agree with TRBD2. The CDR3 extends over 17 amino acids. In germline, CDR1 is SGHVS, CDR2 FNYEAQ. The V gene end was trimmed by 4 bases and the J gene end by 5 bases; junction bases not matched to a gene: 14. The CDR3 spells CASSSPGIAGVGETQYF. Written as DNA, the CDR3 is TGTGCCAGCAGCTCTCCGGGAATAGCGGGAGTTGGTGAGACCCAGTACTTC.

Worth noting for this clone: Germline is not matched at one junction end, which may reflect a read error. The chain recombines TRBV19 with TRBJ2-7; 14 nucleotides agree with TRBD2. Germline V gene data show CDR1 as LNHDA and CDR2 as SQIVND (reference sequence). The CDR3 totals 13 residues. CDR3 bases: TGTGCCAGTAGGCCGGGACTAGCGGGGGCGGCGTCCTTC. Its translation is CASRPGLAGAASF.

The V call is TRBV13, the J call TRBJ1-2; TRBD1 agrees at 9 bases. J was trimmed by 3 bases and V by 5 bases; bases with no gene match: 13. CDR1 is PRHDT and CDR2 is FYEKMQ in the germline V gene (reference sequence). The CDR3 runs to 17 residues. The CDR3 nucleotides read TGTGCCAGCAGCCCCCACGGGACAGGGTTAGGGGACTATGGCTACACCTTC. Translated, it gives CASSPHGTGLGDYGYTF.

The rearrangement joins TRBV7-6 to TRBJ2-3; 8 bases match TRBD2. Germline V gene data show CDR1 as SGHVS and CDR2 as FNYEAQ. This CDR3 spans 20 amino acids. J was trimmed by 4 bases and V by 1 base; bases with no gene match: 19. In DNA form, the CDR3 reads TGTGCCAGCAGCTTAGGTCGTGGGGGGGGACTAGGACAATTCGCAGATACGCAGTATTTT. Protein sequence: CASSLGRGGGLGQFADTQYF.

The chain links TRBV19 to TRBJ2-1, with 8 bases that match TRBD2. Unmatched junction bases numbered 12, after V lost 2 bases and J lost 6 bases. Germline V gene data show CDR1 as LNHDA and CDR2 as SQIVND (reference sequence). The CDR3 spans 17 residues. The CDR3: CASSIFFVMLAGNEQFF. In nucleotides, the CDR3 is TGTGCCAGTAGTATATTCTTCGTGATGCTAGCGGGCAATGAGCAGTTCTTC.

This clone was recorded a few times. The CDR3 loop is CASTATGYTEAFF. Written as DNA, the CDR3 is TGTGCCAGTACTGCGACAGGGTACACTGAAGCTTTCTTT. The chain is built from TRBV19 and TRBJ1-1; 7 nucleotides align to TRBD1. Germline values: CDR1 LNHDA, CDR2 SQIVND (reference sequence). The CDR3 spans 13 residues. The V segment lost 7 bases and the J segment 3 bases; nucleotides outside the gene matches: 5. Complete variable domain (other parts from reference TRBV19 and TRBJ1-1): DGGITQSPKYLFRKEGQNVTLSCEQNLNHDAMYWYRQDPGQGLRLIYYSQIVNDFQKGDIAEGYSVSREKKESFPLTVTSAQKNPTAFYLCASTATGYTEAFFGQGTRLTVV.

This clone was counted a single time. The chain employs TRBV7-3 and TRBJ2-2; possibly TRBD2 for D (7 bases). The CDR3 length is 17 residues. Germline V gene data show CDR1 as SGHTA and CDR2 as FQGTGA. Deletions cut 1 base from V and 0 bases from J, with 12 bases between. CDR3 bases: TGTGCCAGCAGCTTAAAGGGGGGGACCCCGAACACCGGGGAGCTGTTTTTT. Its protein product is CASSLKGGTPNTGELFF.